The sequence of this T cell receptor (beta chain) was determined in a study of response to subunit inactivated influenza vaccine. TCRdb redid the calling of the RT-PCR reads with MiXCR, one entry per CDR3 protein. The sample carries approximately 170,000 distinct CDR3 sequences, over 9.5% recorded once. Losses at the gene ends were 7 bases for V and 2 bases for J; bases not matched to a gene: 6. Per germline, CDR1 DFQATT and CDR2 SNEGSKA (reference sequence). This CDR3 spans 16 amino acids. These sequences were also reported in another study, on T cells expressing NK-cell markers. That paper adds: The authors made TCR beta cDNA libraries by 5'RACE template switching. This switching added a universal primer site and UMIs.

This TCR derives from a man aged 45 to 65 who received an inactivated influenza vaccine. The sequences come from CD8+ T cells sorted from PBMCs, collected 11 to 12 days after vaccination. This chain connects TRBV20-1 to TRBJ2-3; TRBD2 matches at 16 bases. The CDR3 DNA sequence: TGCAGTGGAACGGGACTAGCGGGGGGGATCACAGATACGCAGTATTTT. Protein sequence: CSGTGLAGGITDTQYF.